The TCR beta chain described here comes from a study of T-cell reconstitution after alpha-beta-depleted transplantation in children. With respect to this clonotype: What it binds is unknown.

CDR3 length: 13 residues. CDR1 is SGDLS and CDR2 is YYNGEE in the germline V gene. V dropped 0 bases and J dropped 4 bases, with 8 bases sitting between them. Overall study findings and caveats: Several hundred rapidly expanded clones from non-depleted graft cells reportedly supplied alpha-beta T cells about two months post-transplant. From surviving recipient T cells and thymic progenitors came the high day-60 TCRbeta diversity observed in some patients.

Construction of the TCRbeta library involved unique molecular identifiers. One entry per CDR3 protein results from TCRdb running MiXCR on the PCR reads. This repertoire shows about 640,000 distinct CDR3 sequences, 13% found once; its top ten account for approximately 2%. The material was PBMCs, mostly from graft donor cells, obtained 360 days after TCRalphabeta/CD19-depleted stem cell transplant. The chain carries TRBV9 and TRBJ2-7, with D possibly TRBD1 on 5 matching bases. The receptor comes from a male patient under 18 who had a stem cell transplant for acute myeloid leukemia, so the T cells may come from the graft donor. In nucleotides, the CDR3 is TGTGCCAGCAGCGTAGGGGGCTGGTACGAGCAGTACTTC. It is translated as CASSVGGWYEQYF.